This T cell receptor (beta chain) is drawn from a study of shared clonotypes between healthy human individuals. V lost 9 bases to trimming and J lost 3 bases, with 12 bases between them. The CDR3 consists of 12 residues. Germline CDR1 reads SGHRS; CDR2 reads YFSETQ. The method was immunoSEQ multiplex PCR; TCRdb's version includes in-frame clones alone and lacks a portion of them. This sample yields fewer than 850,000 clones, of which 55% to 75% are seen a single time; 1.8% belongs to the top ten. Recent acute infections and vaccinations were absent in the healthy HIV-negative adult donors. The chain carries TRBV5-1 and TRBJ2-5; a weak D match, TRBD1 (6 bases). Input material: memory CD4+ T cells sorted from blood. Subset denoted: CD45RA-negative fraction. The origin of this receptor is a woman younger than 45 in good health. The DNA of the CDR3 is TGCGCCACCGGGACACCCGAAGAGACCCAGTACTTC. It codes for CATGTPEETQYF.